This TCR beta chain was profiled in a study of cytomegalovirus exposure and HLA in healthy donors. Notes on the study in general: Most TCR sequences proved rare, with some public TCRs found in many donors. Being indistinguishable, some V segments were excluded, TRBV6-2 and TRBV6-3 among them. Analysis was carried out at a later point, and it linked a missense DCLRE1C variant to TCR beta V- and J-gene trimming.

This clone was detected only a few times. The antigen is undetermined. PCR primers comprised 60 Vbeta and 13 Jbeta primers. Using immunoSEQ multiplex PCR, the repertoire was profiled, and TCRdb retains in-frame clones only, with some absent. Of roughly 120,000 clones listed, about four fifths are singletons. CDR1 MNHEY and CDR2 SMNVEV come from the germline V gene (reference sequence). V lost 2 bases to trimming and J lost 4 bases, with 6 bases between them. This CDR3 comprises 13 residues. Each donor was healthy, and each was a bone marrow donor. This chain connects TRBV27 to TRBJ1-5; no definite D call. Sequences were obtained from PBMCs. This receptor was obtained from a woman aged 55-75 years in good health and CMV-seropositive. This CDR3 reads CASSLARNQPQHF. The CDR3, as DNA: TGTGCCAGCAGTTTAGCCAGGAATCAGCCCCAGCATTTT.